The clone carrying this T cell receptor (beta chain) is a singleton in its sample. Its specificity is not known. These data come from a study of T cells in localized non-small cell lung cancer. V lost 4 bases to trimming and J lost 8 bases, with 12 bases between them. Germline loops: CDR1 MNHEY, CDR2 SVGAGI. The CDR3 sequence is 14 residues long. The data were produced by immunoSEQ multiplex PCR, yet TCRdb's version contains in-frame clones alone and is incomplete. Of 70,000 to 80,000 clones in the sample, more than 70% were seen once. Study-wide results and limits: In adjacent lung, a median roughly 60 of the top 100 tumor clones were found. In the blood, greater T cell density corresponded to longer overall survival. Uninvolved adjacent lung showed the highest T cell clonality, exceeding tumor. Heterogeneity remains possible, as sequencing covered one tumor region only.

The clonotype originates from a woman between 35 and 75 years old with stage I squamous cell lung carcinoma. The rearrangement uses TRBV6-5 and TRBJ1-6; D remains unclear. The sequencing here drew on peripheral blood, taken before any cancer treatment. The CDR3 is CASSFRSGDSPLHF. DNA of the CDR3: TGTGCCAGCAGTTTCAGGTCCGGGGATTCACCCCTCCACTTT.